This TCR beta chain was recorded in a study of Ad26.COV2.S vaccination and SARS-CoV-2 variants. About the study: Intramuscular Ad26.COV2.S at 5x10^10 or 1x10^11 viral particles.

Germline values: CDR1 GTSNPN, CDR2 SVGIG (reference sequence). V shed 5 bases and J shed 6 bases, with 14 bases lying between them. The CDR3 runs 14 residues. This clone was counted a few times. Assay: immunoSEQ multiplex PCR; the TCRdb copy retains only in-frame clones and omits some. The data show about 350,000 clones, with around 87% seen just once and about 3.4% held by the top ten. Described treatment: roughly 18 received Ad26.COV2.S at low or high dose, single or two shots; about 5 received placebo; per-sample allocation not given. Vaccine and placebo recipients were sampled on day 63 after the first injection.

This chain connects TRBV30 to TRBJ1-6, with TRBD1 as a possible D gene (5 bases). Sequences were derived from peripheral blood, sampled in a trial of Ad26.COV2.S vaccine versus placebo. The TCR was taken from a person between 18 and 59 years old who received the Ad26.COV2.S COVID-19 vaccine or a placebo. CDR3 sequence (DNA): TGTGCCTGGGCTCTGGGACGGCCTAATTCACCCCTCCACTTT. The encoded protein is CAWALGRPNSPLHF.